This T cell receptor (beta chain) was recovered during a study of CD8 T cells in Susac syndrome. Findings and limits, study-wide: The study conceded that its TCR sequencing and HLA analysis involved relatively few individuals.

Reverse transcription of roughly 0.45 to 1 ug RNA was carried out with random hexamers. TCRdb analysed the immunoSEQ multiplex PCR reads with MiXCR anew, one entry per CDR3 protein. The data show approximately 230,000 distinct CDR3 sequences, 93% seen once. For this clonotype: Antigen specificity is unknown.

TCR beta was sequenced from blood CD8+ and CD4+ T cells. The multiple sclerosis controls were treatment-naive patients affected by stable or active relapsing-remitting disease. Isolation of CD8+ and CD4+ T cells was performed negatively, whereas enrichment of TEMRA cells was done by FACS. The sample taken for sequencing was CD4+ T cells from PBMCs. The origin of this receptor is a human donor with multiple sclerosis.

The CDR3: CASSPTGSGEKLFF. DNA of the CDR3: TGTGCCAGCAGCCCCACAGGGTCCGGTGAAAAACTGTTTTTT. The V and J genes are TRBV12-3 or TRBV12-4 and TRBJ1-4, with a weak D call TRBD1 (6 bases). There are 14 residues in the CDR3. Trimming removed 6 bases from V and 7 bases from J, with 15 bases in between.